This T cell receptor beta chain was retrieved from a study of T cell clonotyping in hematopoietic cell transplantation. Generated by immunoSEQ multiplex PCR, the TCRdb table keeps only in-frame clones and is missing some. The table records fewer than 80,000 clones, 94% of them present only once. In the case of this clone: Antigen unknown.

CDR3 length equals 12 residues. The germline CDR1 and CDR2 sequences are MDHEN and SYDVKM. V lost 3 bases and J lost 3, with 5 bases in between. Study-wide results and caveats: Cells were unsorted, so CD4 and CD8 contributions were not separated.

The sample consisted of peripheral blood mononuclear cells. The clonotype was recovered from a man between 45 and 60 years old in good health. Some clones in this sample may be carry-over from other donors' samples. This chain connects TRBV28 to TRBJ1-1; unclear D gene. This CDR3 is CASSFVHTEAFF. The CDR3 bases are TGTGCCAGCAGTTTTGTTCACACTGAAGCTTTCTTT.